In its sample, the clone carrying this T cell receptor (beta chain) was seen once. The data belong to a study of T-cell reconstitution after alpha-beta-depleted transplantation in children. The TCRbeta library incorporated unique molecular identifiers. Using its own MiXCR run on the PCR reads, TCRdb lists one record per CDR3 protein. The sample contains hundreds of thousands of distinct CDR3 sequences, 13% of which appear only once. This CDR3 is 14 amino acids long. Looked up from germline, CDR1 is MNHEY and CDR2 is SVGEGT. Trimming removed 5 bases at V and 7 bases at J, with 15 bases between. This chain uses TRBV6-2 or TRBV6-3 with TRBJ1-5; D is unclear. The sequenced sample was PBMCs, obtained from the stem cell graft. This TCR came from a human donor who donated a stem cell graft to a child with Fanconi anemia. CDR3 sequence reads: CASSNGPPTQPQHF. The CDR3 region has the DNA TGTGCCAGCAGTAACGGACCACCAACACAGCCCCAGCATTTT.